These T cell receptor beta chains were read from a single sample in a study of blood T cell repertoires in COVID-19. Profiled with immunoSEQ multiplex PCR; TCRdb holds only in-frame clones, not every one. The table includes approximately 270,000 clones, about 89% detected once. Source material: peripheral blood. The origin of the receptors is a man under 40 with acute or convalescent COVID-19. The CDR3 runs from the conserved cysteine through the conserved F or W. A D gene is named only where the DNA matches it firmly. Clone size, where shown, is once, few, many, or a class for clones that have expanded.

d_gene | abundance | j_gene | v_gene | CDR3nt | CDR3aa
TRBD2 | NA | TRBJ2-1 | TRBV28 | TGTGCCAGCAGTTGGACTAGCGGGGGCTCCTACAATGAGCAGTTCTTC | CASSWTSGGSYNEQFF
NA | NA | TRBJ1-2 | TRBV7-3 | TGTGCCAGCAGCTTACAGCCGGGACTGGGGGAAGACACCTTC | CASSLQPGLGEDTF
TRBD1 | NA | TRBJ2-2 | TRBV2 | TGTGCCAGCAAAGGGACAGGGGCCACCGGGGAGCTGTTTTTT | CASKGTGATGELFF
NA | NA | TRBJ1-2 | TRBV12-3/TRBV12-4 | TGTGCCAGCAGTCCGGGTCTTACCTATGGCTACACCTTC | CASSPGLTYGYTF
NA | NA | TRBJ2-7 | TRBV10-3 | TGTGCCATCAGTGAGTCAAGGGGGAACTACGAGCAGTACTTC | CAISESRGNYEQYF
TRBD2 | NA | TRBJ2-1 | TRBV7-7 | TGTGCTAGCAGCCCCACCCCGGGACTAGCGTCTGGTGAGCAGTTCTTC | CASSPTPGLASGEQFF
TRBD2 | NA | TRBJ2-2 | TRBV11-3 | TGTGCCAGCAGCTTATTTGGGACTAGTGACACCGGGGAGCTGTTTTTT | CASSLFGTSDTGELFF
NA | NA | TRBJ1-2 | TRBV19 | TGTGCCAGTAGAGGGGGTAACAACTATGGCTACACCTTC | CASRGGNNYGYTF
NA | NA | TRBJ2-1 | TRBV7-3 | TGTGCCAGCAGCCGACGCGGTGCCAGTTTGTCGGGCAATGAGCAGTTCTTC | CASSRRGASLSGNEQFF
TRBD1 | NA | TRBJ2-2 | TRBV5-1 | TGCGCCAGCAGCGCCGGGACAGGGTTGAGGACCGGGGAGCTGTTTTTT | CASSAGTGLRTGELFF
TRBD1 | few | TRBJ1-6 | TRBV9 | TGTGCCAGCAGCGAAGGGGGCTTCCCCTATAATTCACCCCTCCACTTT | CASSEGGFPYNSPLHF
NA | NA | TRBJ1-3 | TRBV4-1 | TGCGCCAGCAGCCATGATTTTACAGGGACCACCATATATTTT | CASSHDFTGTTIYF
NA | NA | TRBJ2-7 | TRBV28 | TGTGCCAGCAGTTTCCCCGGTCAACGCGAGCAGTACTTC | CASSFPGQREQYF
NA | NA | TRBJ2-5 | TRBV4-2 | TGTGCCAGCAGCCAAGATCTGCTCGGGGAGACCCAGTACTTC | CASSQDLLGETQYF
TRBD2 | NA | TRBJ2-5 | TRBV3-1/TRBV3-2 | TGTGCCAGCAGCCATAGCGGGGGCCAAGAGACCCAGTACTTC | CASSHSGGQETQYF
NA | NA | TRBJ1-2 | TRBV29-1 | TGCAGCGCCGAACGGGAAGGGAGGGGTTCGGGCTACACCTTC | CSAEREGRGSGYTF
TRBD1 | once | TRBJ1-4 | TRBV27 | TGTGCCAGCGGACAGGGGTTTGGTGAAAAACTGTTTTTT | CASGQGFGEKLFF
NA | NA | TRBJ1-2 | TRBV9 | TGTGCCAGCTCCCCCGCGCTTGGGCCAGGGTACGGCTACACCTTC | CASSPALGPGYGYTF
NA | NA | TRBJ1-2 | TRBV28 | TGTGCCAGCAGTTTATGGCAGGCTAACTATGGCTACACCTTC | CASSLWQANYGYTF
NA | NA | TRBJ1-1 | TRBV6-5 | TGTGCCAGCAGAAGCAGCAGGGACACTGAAGCTTTCTTT | CASRSSRDTEAFF
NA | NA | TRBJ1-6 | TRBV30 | TGTGCCTGGAGTGCAAACGGGAATAATTCACCCCTCCACTTT | CAWSANGNNSPLHF
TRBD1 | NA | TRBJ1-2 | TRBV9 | TGTGCCAGCAGCCTTAGACAGGGGAGCCTCTATGGCTACACCTTC | CASSLRQGSLYGYTF
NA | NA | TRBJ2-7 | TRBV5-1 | TGCGCCAGCAGCTTGGGTCTATCTTCCTACGAGCAGTACTTC | CASSLGLSSYEQYF
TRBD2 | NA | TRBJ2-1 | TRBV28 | TGTGCCAGCAGGCCTGGACTAGCGGGAGTCTATGAGCAGTTCTTC | CASRPGLAGVYEQFF
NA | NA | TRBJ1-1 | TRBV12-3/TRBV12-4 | TGTGCCAGCATACAGAACACTGAAGCTTTCTTT | CASIQNTEAFF
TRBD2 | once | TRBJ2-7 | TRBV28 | TGTGCCAGCAGTTTAGGGACTAGCGGGAGTTACGAGCAGTACTTC | CASSLGTSGSYEQYF
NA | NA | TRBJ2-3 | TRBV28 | TGTGCCAGCAGTATGCGTTCGGCTAGTTCCACAGATACGCAGTATTTT | CASSMRSASSTDTQYF
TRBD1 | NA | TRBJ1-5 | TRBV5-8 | TGTGCCAGCAGCTATAGACAGGACAGGGTCGCCAATCAGCCCCAGCATTTT | CASSYRQDRVANQPQHF
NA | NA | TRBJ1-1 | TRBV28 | TGTGCCAGCCCTAATGTGGGGGGACGATGGAACACTGAAGCTTTCTTT | CASPNVGGRWNTEAFF
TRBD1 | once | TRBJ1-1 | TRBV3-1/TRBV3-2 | TGTGCCAGCAGCCGACAGGGACGTTTGAACACTGAAGCTTTCTTT | CASSRQGRLNTEAFF
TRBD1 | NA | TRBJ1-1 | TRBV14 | TGTGCCAGCAGCCAAGATCTCAGGGGGCGAGAAGCTTTCTTT | CASSQDLRGREAFF
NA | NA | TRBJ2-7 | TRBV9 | TGTGCCAGCAGCCCAGGGACGACTAGCTCCTACGAGCAGTACTTC | CASSPGTTSSYEQYF
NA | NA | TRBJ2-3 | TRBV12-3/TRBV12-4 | TGTGCCAGCAGCCTCTCAGATACGCAGTATTTT | CASSLSDTQYF
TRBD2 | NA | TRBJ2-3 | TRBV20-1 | TGCAGTGCTAGTGGGGGAGGGTATGGGGATACGCAGTATTTT | CSASGGGYGDTQYF
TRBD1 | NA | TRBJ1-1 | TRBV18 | TGTGCCAGCTCACCGGGACAGCAAATGAACACTGAAGCTTTCTTT | CASSPGQQMNTEAFF
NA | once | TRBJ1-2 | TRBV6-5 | TGTGCCAGCAGTTACGCCGAGGGTTATGGCTACACCTTC | CASSYAEGYGYTF
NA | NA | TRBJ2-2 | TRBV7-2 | TGTGCCAGCAGCTTAGCGCAACTAGACCGCACCGGGGAGCTGTTTTTT | CASSLAQLDRTGELFF
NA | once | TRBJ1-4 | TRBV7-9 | TGTGCCAGCAGCCCCCTTTTTGAAAAACTGTTTTTT | CASSPLFEKLFF